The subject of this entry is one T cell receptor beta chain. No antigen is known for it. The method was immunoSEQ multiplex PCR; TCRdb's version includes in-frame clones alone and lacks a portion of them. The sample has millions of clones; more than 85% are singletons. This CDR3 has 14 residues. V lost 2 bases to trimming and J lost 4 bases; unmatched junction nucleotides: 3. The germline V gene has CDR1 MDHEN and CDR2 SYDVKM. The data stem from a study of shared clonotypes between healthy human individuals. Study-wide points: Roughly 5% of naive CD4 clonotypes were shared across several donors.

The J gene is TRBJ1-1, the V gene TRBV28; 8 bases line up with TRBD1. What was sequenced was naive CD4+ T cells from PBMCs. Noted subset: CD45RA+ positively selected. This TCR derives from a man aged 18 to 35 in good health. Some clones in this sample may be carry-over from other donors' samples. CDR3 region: CASSLQGAGTEAFF. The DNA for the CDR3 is TGTGCCAGCAGTTTACAGGGGGCAGGCACTGAAGCTTTCTTT.